Listed below are T cell receptor beta chains from one sample, sequenced in a study of early T cells in non-severe SARS-CoV-2 infection. TCRdb re-called the 5' RACE reads with MiXCR, one entry per CDR3 protein. The sample lists tens of thousands of distinct CDR3 sequences, under 5.5% occurring once. Sequences were obtained from whole blood. These receptors were obtained from an adult who was a healthcare worker with PCR-confirmed SARS-CoV-2 infection or an uninfected control (not recorded which). Each CDR3 is given without its conserved first and last residue. The order of the fields is V gene, CDR3 protein.

>TRBV11-1
ASSLPQGAGANVLT
>TRBV6-6
ASTLTPGAGELF
>TRBV6-5
ASSPTEPDSNQPQH
>TRBV24-1
ATSETGTGYRRQY
>TRBV6-5
ASGTSGAGIGELF
>TRBV7-5
ISVSEAPPSGSCFSTEETDTQY
>TRBV7-3
ASSFGGGEQY
>TRBV27
ASRPGLFGTEQY
>TRBV29-1
SVEPGQGYEQY
>TRBV5-1
ASSSGDIRQNYGYT
>TRBV12-3/TRBV12-4
ASSFGQGHNQPQH
>TRBV29-1
SVDETQY
>TRBV9
ASSVAYRGETQY
>TRBV3-1
ASSDSSGGPLETQY
>TRBV20-1
SARVPGPSSYEQY
>TRBV7-9
ASSSSGGGTDTQY
>TRBV30
AWSGISRSTDTQY
>TRBV7-2
ASSLSNQETQY
>TRBV5-1
ASSPGLESYNEQF
>TRBV30
AWDGGSLYNEQF
>TRBV6-5
ASSYEWRSGTHYGYT
>TRBV18
ASSPPSRLSYNEQF
>TRBV6-1
ASSEAQGSFYGYT
>TRBV4-3
ASSHTRGSGNTIY
>TRBV2
ASSPDRGRDTIY
>TRBV10-1
ASSDSTDTQY
>TRBV6-2/TRBV6-3
ASSYLGGAYNEQF
>TRBV5-4
ASSRGTGGEPGANVLT
>TRBV6-2/TRBV6-3
ASSYGGYEQF
>TRBV12-3/TRBV12-4
ASSLTSKYEQF
>TRBV5-1
ASSLRGTSAAGEQY
>TRBV29-1
SVDRGAGELF
>TRBV20-1
SARGRGEVRDEQF
>TRBV6-5
ASSTTGGTPLH
>TRBV12-5
ASGPRERGAYEQY
>TRBV5-1
ASSLAFAENNSPLH
>TRBV25-1
ASSDRPNAF
>TRBV18
ASSPPGREETQY
>TRBV7-2
ASSLLPGQGGMSYGYT
>TRBV5-5
ASSLGDRGPQH
>TRBV7-2
ASSLYGASGTQY
>TRBV4-3
ASSQDGPGLAQRETQY
>TRBV7-3
ASSTHPSSLATQY
>TRBV19
AIHQPQH
>TRBV27
ASSLGGAGWMNTEAF
>TRBV20-1
SVTGTTGNTIY